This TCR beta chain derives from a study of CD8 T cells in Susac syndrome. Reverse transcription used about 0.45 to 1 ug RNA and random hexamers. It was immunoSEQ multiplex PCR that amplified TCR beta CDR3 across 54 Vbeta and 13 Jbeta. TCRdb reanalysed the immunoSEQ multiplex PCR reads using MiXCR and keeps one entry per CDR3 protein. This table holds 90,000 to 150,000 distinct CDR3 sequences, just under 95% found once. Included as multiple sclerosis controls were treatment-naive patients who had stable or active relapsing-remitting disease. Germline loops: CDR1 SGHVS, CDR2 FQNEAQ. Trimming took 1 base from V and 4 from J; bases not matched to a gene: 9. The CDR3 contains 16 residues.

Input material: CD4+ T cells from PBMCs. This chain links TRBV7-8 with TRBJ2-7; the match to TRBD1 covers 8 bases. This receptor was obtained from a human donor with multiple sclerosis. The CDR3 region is CASSLGGGQGLYEQYF. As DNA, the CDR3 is TGTGCCAGCAGCTTAGGAGGTGGACAGGGATTGTACGAGCAGTACTTC.